The following is a TCR beta chain sequence with its context. What it recognizes is unknown. This sample is part of a study of T cell responses to AZD1222 COVID-19 vaccine. Overall study: Second-dose groups at about 4 or about 12 weeks were pooled.

Study conclusions and caveats: Among the donors, most were white British and more were female, and clonal diversity was possibly underestimated. Only a handful of individuals given AZD1222 were seropositive at baseline. Spike-specific TCR breadth rose after two AZD1222 doses, and depth rose as well.

Produced via immunoSEQ multiplex PCR; TCRdb's table is partial and in-frame only. The table has some 150,000 clones, roughly 91% seen once. The ends were cut back, 4 bases at V and 2 bases at J, with 11 bases in the middle. The CDR3 loop spans 14 amino acids. CDR1 and CDR2 from the germline V gene are SGHTA and FQGNSA. The material sequenced was peripheral blood, taken on day 0 of AZD1222 vaccination. This TCR was recovered from an adult in good health. The chain uses TRBV7-2 and TRBJ1-2, with D maybe TRBD1 (5 bases). The CDR3 nucleotides read TGTGCCAGCAGCTCGGGGACGGTAAACTATGGCTACACCTTC. Translated, it gives CASSSGTVNYGYTF.